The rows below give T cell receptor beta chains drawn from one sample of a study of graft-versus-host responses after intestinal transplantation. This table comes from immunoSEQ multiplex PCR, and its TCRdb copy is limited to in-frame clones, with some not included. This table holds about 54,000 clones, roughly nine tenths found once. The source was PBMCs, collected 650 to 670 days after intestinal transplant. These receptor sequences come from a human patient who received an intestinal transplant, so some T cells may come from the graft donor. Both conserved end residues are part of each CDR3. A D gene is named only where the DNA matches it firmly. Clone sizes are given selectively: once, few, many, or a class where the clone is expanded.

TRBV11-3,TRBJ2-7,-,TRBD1,TGTGCCAGCAGCCGACCCGGGACAGTTTCCTACGAGCAGTACTTC,CASSRPGTVSYEQYF
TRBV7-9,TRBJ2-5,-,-,TGTGCCAGCAGCTTGGGACACGGGGGTACAGAGACCCAGTACTTC,CASSLGHGGTETQYF
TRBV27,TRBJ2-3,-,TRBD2,TGTGCCAGCACGGGGGCCCTAGCGGGGGATACGCAGTATTTT,CASTGALAGDTQYF
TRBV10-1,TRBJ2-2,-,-,TGCGCCAGCAGTGAGTCGAATGGCGGGGAGCTGTTTTTT,CASSESNGGELFF
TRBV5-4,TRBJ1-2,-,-,TGTGCCAGCAGCTCGGACCCCTCTAACTATGGCTACACCTTC,CASSSDPSNYGYTF
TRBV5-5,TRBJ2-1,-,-,TGTGCCAGCAGTTTAGGTGGTGAGCAGTTCTTC,CASSLGGEQFF
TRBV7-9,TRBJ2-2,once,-,TGTGCCAGCAGCTTATCCGGGGAGCTGTTTTTT,CASSLSGELFF
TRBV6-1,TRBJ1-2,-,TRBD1,TGTGCCAGCAGGGAATTGAAGGGACAGCCCACTAACTATGGCTACACCTTC,CASRELKGQPTNYGYTF
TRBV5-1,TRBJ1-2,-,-,TGCGCCAGCAGCTTCCCAGATGTTGGCTACACCTTC,CASSFPDVGYTF
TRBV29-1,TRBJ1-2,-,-,TGCAGCGTAGGCGGTAACCACTATGGCTACACCTTC,CSVGGNHYGYTF
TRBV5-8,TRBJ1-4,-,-,TGTGCCAGCAGCTCGCCGGGGGGGGCTAATGAAAAACTGTTTTTT,CASSSPGGANEKLFF
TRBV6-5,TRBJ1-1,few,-,TGTGCCAGCAGTTACCAGGGTTCGGCTTTCTTT,CASSYQGSAFF
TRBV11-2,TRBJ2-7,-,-,TGTGCCAGCAGCTTGGGGTACCGGGAGATCCCGACCACGTACGAGCAGTACTTC,CASSLGYREIPTTYEQYF
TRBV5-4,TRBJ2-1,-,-,TGTGCCAGCAGCGAAACAGGGAACTCCTACAATGAGCAGTTCTTC,CASSETGNSYNEQFF
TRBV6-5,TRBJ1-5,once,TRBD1,TGTGCCAGCAGCCCTTCGGGACAGGCCGTAGGGCCCCAGCATTTT,CASSPSGQAVGPQHF
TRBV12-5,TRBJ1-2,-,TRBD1,TGTGCTAGTGGTTTGGTAAGCGGTTCAGGGGGCTTTGGCTACACCTTC,CASGLVSGSGGFGYTF
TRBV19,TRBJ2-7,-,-,TGTGCCAGTAGTCTTCCAGGGAGCTACGAGCAGTACTTC,CASSLPGSYEQYF
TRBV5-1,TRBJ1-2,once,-,TGCGCCAGCAGCGAGCACCCCGCTAACTATGGCTACACCTTC,CASSEHPANYGYTF
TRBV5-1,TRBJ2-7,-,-,TGCGCCAGCAGCGACAACTACGAGCAGTACTTC,CASSDNYEQYF
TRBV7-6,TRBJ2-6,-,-,TGTGCCAGCTCGCGCTCTGGGGCCAACGTCCTGACTTTC,CASSRSGANVLTF
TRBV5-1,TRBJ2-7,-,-,TGCGCCAGCAGCTTGGTAGGGGGGCAGTTCTACGAGCAGTACTTC,CASSLVGGQFYEQYF
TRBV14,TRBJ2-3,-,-,TGTGCCAGCAGCCAAAAGGGAACAGTCACCTTCACAGATACGCAGTATTTT,CASSQKGTVTFTDTQYF
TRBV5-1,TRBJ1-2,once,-,TGCGCCAGCAGCTCCAGCATAGGTAGCGGGGCTAACTATGGCTACACCTTC,CASSSSIGSGANYGYTF
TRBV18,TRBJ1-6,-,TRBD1,TGTGCCAGCTCATCAGGACAGGAGGAGATTTCACCCCTCCACTTT,CASSSGQEEISPLHF
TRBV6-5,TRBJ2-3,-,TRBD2,TGTGCCAGCAGACCACTAGCGGGGGGCCTAGGGACGCAGTATTTT,CASRPLAGGLGTQYF
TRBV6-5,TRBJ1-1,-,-,TGTGCCAGCAGGGGCAGCATATCTGAAGCTTTCTTT,CASRGSISEAFF